This entry is about one TCR beta chain. One end of the junction does not line up with germline, which may come from a read error. CDR3 size: 16 residues. Germline CDR1 and CDR2: PRHDT and FYEKMQ (reference sequence). Time point noted: recipient sample about 28 days before transplant, after cytoreduction. These data are taken from a study of T cell clonotyping in hematopoietic cell transplantation. Using immunoSEQ multiplex PCR, the repertoire was profiled, and TCRdb retains in-frame clones only, with some absent. Counted here are more than 25,000 clones, about 74% occurring once; the ten biggest clones make up less than 7.5%.

This specimen consisted of peripheral blood mononuclear cells, obtained before stem cell transplant. This chain joins TRBV13 and TRBJ2-5, with D tentatively TRBD1 (5 bases). The receptor comes from a woman aged 25 to 39 with chronic myeloid leukemia. Some clones in this sample may be carry-over from other donors' samples. The CDR3 sequence is CASSSRSMGQEETQYF. CDR3 DNA sequence: TGTGCCAGCAGCTCAAGGTCGATGGGGCAAGAAGAAACCCAGTACTTC.